Sequencing of this T cell receptor (beta chain) was carried out in a study of blood T cell repertoires in COVID-19. As for the study in general: There were acute and convalescent COVID-19 samples, and they came from the United States, Italy and Spain. The cDNA or gDNA used as material had been derived from T cells, B-cell-depleted T cells, or PBMCs.

This clone was seen only a few times. This CDR3 comprises 14 residues. With 3 bases removed from V and 9 bases from J, the gap between germline ends came to 15 bases. From germline, CDR1 is SGHDT and CDR2 YYEEEE. Per the authors' pipeline: Amplification with reference gene primers provided the estimates of nucleated cell counts. This table comes from immunoSEQ multiplex PCR, and its TCRdb copy is limited to in-frame clones, with some not included. V and J calls and clone size are as listed in that table; D and trimming were resolved from the DNA. The sample lists 150,000 to 200,000 clones, 60% to 80% occurring once.

The specimen sequenced was peripheral blood. This chain joins TRBV5-6 and TRBJ2-2; D may be TRBD2 (5 bases). This TCR was sampled from a woman aged 70 to 79 with acute or convalescent COVID-19. CDR3 bases: TGTGCCAGCAGCTACGGGAACGGACGGAGGGAGCTGTTTTTT. Translation: CASSYGNGRRELFF.